What follows describes a single T cell receptor (beta chain). Measured with immunoSEQ multiplex PCR; TCRdb has only the in-frame clones, and not every one. The sample holds about 2 million clones; 85% to 95% are singletons and the top ten take 0.1% to 0.15%. These data come from a study of shared clonotypes between healthy human individuals. Study information: Donors, aged 18 to 49, were a couple of women and a few men.

The CDR3 is made up of 15 amino acids. Germline V gene lookup returns CDR1 SNHLY and CDR2 FYNNEI. Trimming cost V 4 bases and J 11 bases, with 24 bases left between them. Sequencing was done on a sample of naive CD4+ T cells sorted from blood. Described subset: CD45RA+ positively selected. This sequence originates from a young man in good health. The V call is TRBV2, the J call TRBJ2-7, with D tentatively TRBD2 (5 bases). The CDR3 sequence: CASSALPFARGYEYF. The CDR3, as DNA: TGTGCCAGCAGTGCCTTACCATTCGCTAGAGGGTACGAGTACTTC.